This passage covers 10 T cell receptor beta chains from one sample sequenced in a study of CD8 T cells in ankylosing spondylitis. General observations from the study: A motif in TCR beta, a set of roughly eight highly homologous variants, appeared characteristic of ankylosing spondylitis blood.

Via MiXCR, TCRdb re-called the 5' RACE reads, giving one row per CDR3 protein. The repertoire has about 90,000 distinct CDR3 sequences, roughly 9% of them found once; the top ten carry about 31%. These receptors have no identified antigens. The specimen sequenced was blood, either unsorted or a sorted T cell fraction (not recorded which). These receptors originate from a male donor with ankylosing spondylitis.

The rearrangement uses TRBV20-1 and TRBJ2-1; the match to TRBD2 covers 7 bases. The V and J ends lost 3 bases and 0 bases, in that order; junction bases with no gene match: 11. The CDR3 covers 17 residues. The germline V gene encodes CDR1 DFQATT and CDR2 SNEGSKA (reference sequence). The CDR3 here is CSARALAATFSYNEQFF. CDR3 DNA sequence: TGCAGTGCTAGGGCCCTAGCGGCAACCTTCTCCTACAATGAGCAGTTCTTC.

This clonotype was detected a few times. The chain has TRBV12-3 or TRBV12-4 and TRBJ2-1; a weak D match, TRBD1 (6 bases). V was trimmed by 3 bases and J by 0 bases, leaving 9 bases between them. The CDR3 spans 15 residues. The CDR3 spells CASSFPGVSYNEQFF. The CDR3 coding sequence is TGTGCCAGCAGTTTCCCAGGGGTCTCCTACAATGAGCAGTTCTTC.

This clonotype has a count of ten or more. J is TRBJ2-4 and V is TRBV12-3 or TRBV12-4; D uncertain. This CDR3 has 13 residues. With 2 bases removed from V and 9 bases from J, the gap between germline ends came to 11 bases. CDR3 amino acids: CASSLSTTAIQYF. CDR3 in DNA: TGTGCCAGCAGTTTATCGACCACGGCCATTCAGTACTTC.

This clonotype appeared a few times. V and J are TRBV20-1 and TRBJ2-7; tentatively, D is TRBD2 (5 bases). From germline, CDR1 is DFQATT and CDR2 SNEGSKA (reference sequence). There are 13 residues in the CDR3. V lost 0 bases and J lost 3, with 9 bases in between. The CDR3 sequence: CSARDGESYEQYF. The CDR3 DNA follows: TGCAGTGCTAGAGATGGGGAGAGCTACGAGCAGTACTTC.

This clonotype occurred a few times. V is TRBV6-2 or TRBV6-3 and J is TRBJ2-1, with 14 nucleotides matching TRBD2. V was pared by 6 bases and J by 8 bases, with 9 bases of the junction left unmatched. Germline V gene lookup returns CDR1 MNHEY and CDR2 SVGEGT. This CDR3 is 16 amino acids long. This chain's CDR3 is CASSPGLAGAWDEQFF. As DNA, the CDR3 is TGTGCCAGCAGCCCGGGACTAGCGGGGGCTTGGGATGAGCAGTTCTTC.

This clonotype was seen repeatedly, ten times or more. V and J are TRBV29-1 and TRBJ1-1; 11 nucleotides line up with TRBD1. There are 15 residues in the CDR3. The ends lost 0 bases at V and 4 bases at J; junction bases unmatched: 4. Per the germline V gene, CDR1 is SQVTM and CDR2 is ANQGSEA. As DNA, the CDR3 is TGCAGCGTTGAAGAGAGGGACAGGGGGGTCACTGAAGCTTTCTTT. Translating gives CSVEERDRGVTEAFF.

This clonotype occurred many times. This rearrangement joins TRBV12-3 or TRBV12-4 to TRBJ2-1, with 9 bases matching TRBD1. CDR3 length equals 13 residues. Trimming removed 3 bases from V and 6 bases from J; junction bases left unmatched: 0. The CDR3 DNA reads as TGTGCCAGCAGTTTGGGACAGGGCAATGAGCAGTTCTTC. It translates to CASSLGQGNEQFF.

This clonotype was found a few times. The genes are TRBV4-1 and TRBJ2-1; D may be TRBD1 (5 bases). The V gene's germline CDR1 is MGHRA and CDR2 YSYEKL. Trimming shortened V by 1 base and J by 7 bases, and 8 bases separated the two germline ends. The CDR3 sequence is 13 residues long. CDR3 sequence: CASSQAKGNEQFF. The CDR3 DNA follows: TGCGCCAGCAGCCAAGCCAAGGGGAATGAGCAGTTCTTC.

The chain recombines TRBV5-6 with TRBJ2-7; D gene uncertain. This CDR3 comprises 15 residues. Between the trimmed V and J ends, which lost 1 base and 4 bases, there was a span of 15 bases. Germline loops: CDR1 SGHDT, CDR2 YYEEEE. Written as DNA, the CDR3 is TGTGCCAGCAGCTTGTGGCTGACGACTCATTACGAGCAGTACGTC. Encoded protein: CASSLWLTTHYEQYV.

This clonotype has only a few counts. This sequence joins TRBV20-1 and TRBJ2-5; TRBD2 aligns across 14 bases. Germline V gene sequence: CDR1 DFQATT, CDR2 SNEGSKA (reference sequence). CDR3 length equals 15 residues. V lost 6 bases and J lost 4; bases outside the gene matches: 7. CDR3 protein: CSARGGLAGGETQYF. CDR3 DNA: TGCAGTGCCCGTGGCGGACTAGCGGGAGGAGAGACCCAGTACTTC.